One sample yielded the 2 T cell receptor beta chains listed below, sequenced in a study of HIV-infected patients and healthy controls. cDNA was made from approximately 0.55 ug RNA using alpha and beta constant primers. Separate chain-specific third strand synthesis with multiplexing indices produced the alpha and beta libraries. Each CDR3 protein gets one entry after TCRdb re-called the 5' RACE reads with MiXCR. The table has about 8,600 distinct CDR3 sequences, about 9.3% seen once. Antiretroviral therapy had run roughly three months, about 14 weeks, before follow-up blood collection. The repertoire came from unfractionated whole blood and reflected all unsorted peripheral T cells. The specimen comprised blood, sampled during antiretroviral therapy. Source of these receptors: an adult with HIV infection.

By share of the sample, this clonotype is medium-sized. J is TRBJ1-5 and V is TRBV12-2; the D call TRBD1 from the table was never checked on the DNA. TRBV12-2 is classified as a pseudogene. This CDR3 region has 16 residues. The CDR3 coding sequence is TGTGCAAGTCCCCTCTGGAGCAGGGATGACAATCAGCCCCAGCATTTT. Protein product: CASPLWSRDDNQPQHF.

This clonotype is labeled medium-sized (0.01 to 0.1%). The chain combines TRBV10-3 with TRBJ1-1; D perhaps matches TRBD1 (6 bases). V gave up 10 bases and J gave up 4 bases, with 16 bases separating them. Germline CDR1 and CDR2: ENHRY and SYGVKD. The CDR3 length is 13 residues. CDR3 nucleotides: TGTGCCAGTACCCGGGACACGGGCACTGAAGCTTTCTTT. This sequence encodes CASTRDTGTEAFF.